This T cell receptor beta chain was sequenced in a study of blood T cells in healthy people across ages. In regard to this clonotype: What it binds is not known. One end of the junction is discordant with germline, which a read error may explain.

Regarding the study as a whole: Unsorted PBMC input precluded a conclusive naive versus antigen-experienced comparison.

CDR3 length equals 12 residues. Germline V gene sequence: CDR1 SQVTM, CDR2 ANQGSEA. Using a J-beta primer mix together with a sample-barcoded 5' primer, a second PCR was run for roughly 6 to 12 cycles. All cDNA molecules were each tagged by a template-switch adaptor with 12 random nucleotides. In TCRdb, the 5' RACE reads were re-called with MiXCR into one record per CDR3 protein. The sample holds about 1.6 million distinct CDR3 sequences, roughly 30% seen once. The sequence was obtained from a woman aged 30 to 39 in good health. Sequencing used blood. This chain uses TRBV29-1 with TRBJ2-5, with 8 bases aligning to TRBD1. The CDR3 loop is CGVGTGLETQYF. CDR3 coding DNA: TGCGGCGTTGGGACAGGTCTGGAGACCCAGTACTTC.